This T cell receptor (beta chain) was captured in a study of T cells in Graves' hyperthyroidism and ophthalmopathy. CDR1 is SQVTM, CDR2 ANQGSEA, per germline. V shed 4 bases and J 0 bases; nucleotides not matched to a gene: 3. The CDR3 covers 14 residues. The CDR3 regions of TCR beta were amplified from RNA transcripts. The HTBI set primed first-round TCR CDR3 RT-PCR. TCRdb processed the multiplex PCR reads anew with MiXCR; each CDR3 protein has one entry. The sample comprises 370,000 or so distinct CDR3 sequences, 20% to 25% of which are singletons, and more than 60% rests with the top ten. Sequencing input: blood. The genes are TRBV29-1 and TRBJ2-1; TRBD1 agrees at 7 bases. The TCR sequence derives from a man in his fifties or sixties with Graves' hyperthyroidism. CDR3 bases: TGCAGCGTTGGGGACAGTAGCTCCTACAATGAGCAGTTCTTC. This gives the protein CSVGDSSSYNEQFF.